The T cell receptor (beta chain) described here comes from a study of blood T cell repertoires in COVID-19. With respect to this clone: Different DNA sequences within this sample yield the same CDR3.

Measured with immunoSEQ multiplex PCR; TCRdb has only the in-frame clones, and not every one. The table has 140,000 to 150,000 clones, 88% seen once; the top ten hold 2.3%. Sequencing used peripheral blood. This receptor was identified in a human donor in a cohort sampled during active COVID-19.

CDR3 DNA sequence: TGTGCCAGCAGTACAGGGGGGGATAACTATGGCTACACCTTC. Its translation: CASSTGGDNYGYTF. This chain joins TRBV28 and TRBJ1-2, with TRBD1 identical over 8 bases. The germline V gene has CDR1 MDHEN and CDR2 SYDVKM. Trimming cost V 5 bases and J 1 base; bases outside gene matches: 3. This CDR3 region has 14 residues.